This T cell receptor beta chain was identified in a study of cytomegalovirus exposure and HLA in healthy donors. Germline lookup yields CDR1 MNHNS and CDR2 SASEGT. V shed 4 bases, J shed 3 bases, and the junction held 21 bases outside the gene matches. The CDR3 totals 20 residues. Whole-study findings and limits: Associated with cytomegalovirus, according to the listing, were 150 to 200 TCR beta chains.

As concerns this clone: The antigen remains undetermined.

The PCR contained 60 Vbeta and 13 Jbeta primers. Generated by immunoSEQ multiplex PCR, the TCRdb table keeps only in-frame clones and is missing some. The sample has roughly 150,000 clones, roughly 84% seen once. The source of this sequence is a woman younger than 30 in good health and CMV-seronegative. The material sequenced was PBMCs. The J gene is TRBJ2-7, the V gene TRBV6-1; 10 bases line up with TRBD1. The CDR3 here is CASSVSRGLMGTGVNYEQYF. DNA for the CDR3: TGTGCCAGCAGTGTTTCCAGGGGCTTAATGGGGACAGGGGTAAACTACGAGCAGTACTTC.